The sequence of this T cell receptor (beta chain) was determined in a study of T cell repertoires in cytomegalovirus infection. TCRdb used MiXCR to reprocess the reads, holding one entry per CDR3 protein. Of hundreds of thousands of distinct CDR3 sequences in the sample, about 42% were seen once. Notes on this clonotype: Antigen specificity is unknown.

Study observations and caveats: The ex vivo response was dominated by HLA-C-restricted CMV-specific TCR beta clonotypes.

The material was cultured PBMCs, obtained from culture after CMV antigen stimulation. The receptor was isolated from a human donor in good health (CMV status not recorded). Some clones in this sample may be carry-over from other donors' samples.

CDR3 sequence (DNA): TGTGCCAGTAGTATTTCTGTGGGACAGTACTCCTACGAGCAGTACTTC. Amino acids: CASSISVGQYSYEQYF. This chain connects TRBV19 to TRBJ2-7, with 7 bases fitting TRBD1. Germline V gene lookup returns CDR1 LNHDA and CDR2 SQIVND (reference sequence). The CDR3 totals 16 residues. The ends lost 3 bases at V and 0 bases at J; junction bases unmatched: 8. Full variable domain (missing parts from reference TRBV19 and TRBJ2-7): DGGITQSPKYLFRKEGQNVTLSCEQNLNHDAMYWYRQDPGQGLRLIYYSQIVNDFQKGDIAEGYSVSREKKESFPLTVTSAQKNPTAFYLCASSISVGQYSYEQYFGPGTRLTVT.